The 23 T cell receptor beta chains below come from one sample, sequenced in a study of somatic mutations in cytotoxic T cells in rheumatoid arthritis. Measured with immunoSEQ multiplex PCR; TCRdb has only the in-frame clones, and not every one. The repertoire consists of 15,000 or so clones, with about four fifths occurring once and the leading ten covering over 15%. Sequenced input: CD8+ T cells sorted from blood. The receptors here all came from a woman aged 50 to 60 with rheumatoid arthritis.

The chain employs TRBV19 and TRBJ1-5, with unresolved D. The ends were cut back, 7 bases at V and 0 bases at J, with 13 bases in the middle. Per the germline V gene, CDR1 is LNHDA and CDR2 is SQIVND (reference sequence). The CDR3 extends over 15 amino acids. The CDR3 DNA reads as TGTGCCAGTACCGACTCTTGGTATAGCAATCAGCCCCAGCATTTT. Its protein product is CASTDSWYSNQPQHF.

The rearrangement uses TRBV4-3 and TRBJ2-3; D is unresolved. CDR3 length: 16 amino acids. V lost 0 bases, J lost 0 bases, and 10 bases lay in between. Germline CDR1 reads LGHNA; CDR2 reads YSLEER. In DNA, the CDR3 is TGCGCCAGCAGCCAAGAGTTTACCGCTAGCACAGATACGCAGTATTTT. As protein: CASSQEFTASTDTQYF.

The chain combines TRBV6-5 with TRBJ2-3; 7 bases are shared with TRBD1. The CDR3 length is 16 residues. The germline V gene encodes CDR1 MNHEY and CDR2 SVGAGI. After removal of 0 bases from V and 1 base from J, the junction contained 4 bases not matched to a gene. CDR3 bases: TGTGCCAGCAGTTACTCGAACGACAGGGGCACAGATACGCAGTATTTT. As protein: CASSYSNDRGTDTQYF.

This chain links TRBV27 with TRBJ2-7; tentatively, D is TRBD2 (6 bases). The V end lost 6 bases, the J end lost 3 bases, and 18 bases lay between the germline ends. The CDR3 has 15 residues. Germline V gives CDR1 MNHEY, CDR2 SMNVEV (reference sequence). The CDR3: CASRTGVGGIYEQYF. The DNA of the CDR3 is TGTGCCAGCAGAACCGGGGTCGGCGGGATCTACGAGCAGTACTTC.

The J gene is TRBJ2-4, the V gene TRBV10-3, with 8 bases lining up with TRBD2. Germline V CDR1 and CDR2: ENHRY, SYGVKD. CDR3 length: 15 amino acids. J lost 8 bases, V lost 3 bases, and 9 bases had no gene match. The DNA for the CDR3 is TGTGCCATCAGTGATCAGAGGCGGGAGGCGGACATTCAGTACTTC. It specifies CAISDQRREADIQYF.

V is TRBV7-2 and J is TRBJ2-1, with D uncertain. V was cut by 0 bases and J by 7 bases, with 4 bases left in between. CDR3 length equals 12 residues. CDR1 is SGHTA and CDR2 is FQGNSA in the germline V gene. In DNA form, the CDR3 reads TGTGCCAGCAGCTTAGCGATGAATGAGCAGTTCTTC. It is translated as CASSLAMNEQFF.

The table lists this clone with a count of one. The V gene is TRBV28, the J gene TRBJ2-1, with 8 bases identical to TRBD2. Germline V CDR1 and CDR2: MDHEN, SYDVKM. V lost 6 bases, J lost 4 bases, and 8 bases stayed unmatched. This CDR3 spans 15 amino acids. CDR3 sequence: CASRTLAAVYNEQFF. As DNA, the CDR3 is TGTGCCAGCAGAACACTAGCGGCCGTTTACAATGAGCAGTTCTTC.

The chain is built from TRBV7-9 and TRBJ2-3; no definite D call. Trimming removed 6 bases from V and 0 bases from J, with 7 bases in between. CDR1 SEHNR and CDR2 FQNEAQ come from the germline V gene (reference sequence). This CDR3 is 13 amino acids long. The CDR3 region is CASRFDSTDTQYF. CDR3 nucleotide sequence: TGTGCCAGCAGGTTCGATAGCACAGATACGCAGTATTTT.

In DNA form, the CDR3 reads TGTGCCAGCAGTTTAAGCGGGGGGGCGGTTGAGCAGTTCTTC. It translates to CASSLSGGAVEQFF. The chain carries TRBV27 and TRBJ2-1; TRBD2 aligns across 10 bases. The CDR3 is 14 amino acids. The V gene end was trimmed by 2 bases and the J gene end by 9 bases; junction bases not matched to a gene: 4. The germline V gene has CDR1 MNHEY and CDR2 SMNVEV (reference sequence).

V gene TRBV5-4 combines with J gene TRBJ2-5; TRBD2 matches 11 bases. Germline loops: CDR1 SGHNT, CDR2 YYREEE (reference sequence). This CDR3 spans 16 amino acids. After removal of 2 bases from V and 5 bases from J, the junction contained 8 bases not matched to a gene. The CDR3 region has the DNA TGTGCCAGCAGCTTAATAGCGGGGGGGCCGGGGGAGACCCAGTACTTC. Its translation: CASSLIAGGPGETQYF.

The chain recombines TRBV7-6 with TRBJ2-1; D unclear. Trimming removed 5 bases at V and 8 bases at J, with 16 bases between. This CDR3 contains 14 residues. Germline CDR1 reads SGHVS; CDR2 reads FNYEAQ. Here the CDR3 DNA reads TGTGCCAGCAGCCATGTCACTGGTGGGGATGAGCAGTTCTTC. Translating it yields CASSHVTGGDEQFF.

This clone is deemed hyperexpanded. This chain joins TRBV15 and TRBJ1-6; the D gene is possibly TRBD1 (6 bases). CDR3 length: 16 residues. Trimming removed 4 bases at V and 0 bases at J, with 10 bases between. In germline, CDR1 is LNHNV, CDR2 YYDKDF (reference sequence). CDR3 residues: CATSTGEVSYNSPLHF. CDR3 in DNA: TGTGCCACCAGCACAGGGGAAGTCTCCTATAATTCACCCCTCCACTTT.

The CDR3 bases are TGTGCCAGTAGTGTAAGCGACGGGAGGGTCTACGAGCAGTACTTC. Protein sequence: CASSVSDGRVYEQYF. The chain is built from TRBV19 and TRBJ2-7; 8 bases line up with TRBD2. This CDR3 region has 15 residues. The V and J ends lost 5 bases and 3 bases, in that order; junction bases with no gene match: 9. Germline CDR1 LNHDA, CDR2 SQIVND (reference sequence). Together with reference TRBV19 and TRBJ2-7, the CDR3 gives the full variable domain: DGGITQSPKYLFRKEGQNVTLSCEQNLNHDAMYWYRQDPGQGLRLIYYSQIVNDFQKGDIAEGYSVSREKKESFPLTVTSAQKNPTAFYLCASSVSDGRVYEQYFGPGTRLTVT.

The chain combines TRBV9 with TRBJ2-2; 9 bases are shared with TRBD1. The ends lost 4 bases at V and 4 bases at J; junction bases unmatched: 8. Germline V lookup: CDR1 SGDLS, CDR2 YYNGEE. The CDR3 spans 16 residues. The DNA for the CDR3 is TGTGCCAGCAGCACAGACAGGGGGGGAACCACCGGGGAGCTGTTTTTT. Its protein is CASSTDRGGTTGELFF.

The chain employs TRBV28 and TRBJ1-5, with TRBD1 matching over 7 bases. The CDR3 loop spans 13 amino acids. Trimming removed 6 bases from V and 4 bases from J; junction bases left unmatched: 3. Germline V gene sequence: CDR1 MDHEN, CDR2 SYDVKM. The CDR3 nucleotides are TGTGCCAGCAGGCACAGGGGTAATCAGCCCCAGCATTTT. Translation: CASRHRGNQPQHF.

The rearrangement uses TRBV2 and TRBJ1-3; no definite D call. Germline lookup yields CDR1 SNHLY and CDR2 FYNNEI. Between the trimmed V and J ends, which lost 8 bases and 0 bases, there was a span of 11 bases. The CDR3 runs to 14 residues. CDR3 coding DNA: TGTGCCAGCCTCGCAGGAAGCTCTGGAAACACCATATATTTT. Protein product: CASLAGSSGNTIYF.

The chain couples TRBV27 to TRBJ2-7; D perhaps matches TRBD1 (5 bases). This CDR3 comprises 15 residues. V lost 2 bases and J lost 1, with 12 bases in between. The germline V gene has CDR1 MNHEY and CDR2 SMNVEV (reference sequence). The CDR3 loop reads CASSLGTGRSYEQYF. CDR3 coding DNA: TGTGCCAGCAGTTTAGGTACAGGTCGTTCCTACGAGCAGTACTTC.

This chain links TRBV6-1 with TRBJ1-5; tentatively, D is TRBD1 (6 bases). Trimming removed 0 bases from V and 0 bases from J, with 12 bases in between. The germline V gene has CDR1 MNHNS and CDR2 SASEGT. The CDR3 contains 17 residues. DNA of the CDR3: TGTGCCAGCAGTGAAGCCTGGACAGAATATAGCAATCAGCCCCAGCATTTT. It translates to CASSEAWTEYSNQPQHF.

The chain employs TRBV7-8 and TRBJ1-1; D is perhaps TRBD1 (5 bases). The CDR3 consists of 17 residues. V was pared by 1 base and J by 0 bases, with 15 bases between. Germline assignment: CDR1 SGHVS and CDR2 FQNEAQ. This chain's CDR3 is CASSLGARVIMNTEAFF. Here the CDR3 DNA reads TGTGCCAGCAGCTTAGGGGCCAGGGTAATTATGAACACTGAAGCTTTCTTT.

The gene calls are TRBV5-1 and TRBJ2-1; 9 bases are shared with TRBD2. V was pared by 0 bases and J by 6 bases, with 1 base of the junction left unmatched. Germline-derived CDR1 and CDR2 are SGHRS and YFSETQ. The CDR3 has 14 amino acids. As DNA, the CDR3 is TGCGCCAGCAGCTTGGAACTAGCGGGCAATGAGCAGTTCTTC. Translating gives CASSLELAGNEQFF. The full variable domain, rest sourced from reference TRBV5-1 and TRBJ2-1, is KAGVTQTPRYLIKTRGQQVTLSCSPISGHRSVSWYQQTPGQGLQFLFEYFSETQRNKGNFPGRFSGRQFSNSRSEMNVSTLELGDSALYLCASSLELAGNEQFFGPGTRLTVL.

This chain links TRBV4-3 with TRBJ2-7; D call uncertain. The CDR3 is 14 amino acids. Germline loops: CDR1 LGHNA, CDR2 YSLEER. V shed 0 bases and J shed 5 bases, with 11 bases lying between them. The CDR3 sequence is CASSQDRLGNEQYF. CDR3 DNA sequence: TGCGCCAGCAGCCAAGATAGACTCGGAAACGAGCAGTACTTC.

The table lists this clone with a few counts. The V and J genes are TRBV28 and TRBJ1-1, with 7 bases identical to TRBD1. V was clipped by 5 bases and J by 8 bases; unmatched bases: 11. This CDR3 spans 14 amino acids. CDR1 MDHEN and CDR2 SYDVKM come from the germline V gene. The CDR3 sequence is CASSAGQTLSEAFF. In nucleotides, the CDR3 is TGTGCCAGCAGTGCGGGACAGACTCTCTCCGAAGCTTTCTTT.

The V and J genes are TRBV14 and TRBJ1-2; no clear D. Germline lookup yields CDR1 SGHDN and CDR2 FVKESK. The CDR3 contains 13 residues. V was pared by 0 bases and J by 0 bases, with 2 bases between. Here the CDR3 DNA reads TGTGCCAGCAGCCAAGAATCTAACTATGGCTACACCTTC. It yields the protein CASSQESNYGYTF.